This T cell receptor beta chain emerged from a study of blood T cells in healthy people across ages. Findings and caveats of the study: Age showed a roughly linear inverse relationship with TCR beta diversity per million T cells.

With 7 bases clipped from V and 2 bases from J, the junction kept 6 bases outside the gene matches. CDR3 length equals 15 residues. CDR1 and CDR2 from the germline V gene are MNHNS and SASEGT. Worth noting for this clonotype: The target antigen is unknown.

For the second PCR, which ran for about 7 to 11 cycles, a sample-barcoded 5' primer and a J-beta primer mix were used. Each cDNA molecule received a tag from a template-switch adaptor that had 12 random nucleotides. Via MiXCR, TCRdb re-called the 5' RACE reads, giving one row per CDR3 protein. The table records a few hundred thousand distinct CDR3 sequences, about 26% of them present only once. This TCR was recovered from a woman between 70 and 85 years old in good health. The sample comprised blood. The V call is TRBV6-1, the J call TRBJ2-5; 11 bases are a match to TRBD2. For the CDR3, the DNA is TGTGCCAGCAATAGCGGGGGGGCGGGGCAAGAGACCCAGTACTTC. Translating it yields CASNSGGAGQETQYF.